Listed here are 26 T cell receptor beta chains from one sample, sequenced in a study of identifying expanded T cells in peripheral blood. Only in-frame clones appear in the TCRdb table, and some are missing; sequencing was by immunoSEQ multiplex PCR. In the table there are around 130,000 clones, around nine tenths of which are singletons. Material: blood. These receptors were taken from a person aged 18 to 75 in good health.

This chain connects TRBV27 to TRBJ1-2, with 10 nucleotides matching TRBD1. The CDR3 has 13 residues. Unmatched junction bases numbered 4, after V lost 5 bases and J lost 7 bases. CDR1 MNHEY and CDR2 SMNVEV come from the germline V gene (reference sequence). The CDR3 protein is CASSTTGGLGYTF. In DNA, the CDR3 is TGTGCCAGCAGTACGACAGGGGGCCTTGGCTACACCTTC.

The chain joins TRBV5-5 to TRBJ2-7; a weak D match, TRBD2 (5 bases). The CDR3 sequence is 12 residues long. V lost 1 base, J lost 5 bases, and 7 bases lay in between. CDR1 and CDR2 from the germline V gene are SGHKS and YYEKEE (reference sequence). DNA for the CDR3: TGTGCCAGCAGCTTGCACGGGAACGAGCAGTACTTC. It encodes CASSLHGNEQYF.

This clone was seen many times. This chain uses TRBV6-1 with TRBJ2-7; D is ambiguous. V was cut by 6 bases and J by 7 bases, with 10 bases left in between. This CDR3 has 11 amino acids. Germline V gene sequence: CDR1 MNHNS, CDR2 SASEGT. CDR3 DNA sequence: TGTGCCAGCAGCCATTCCCTGGAGCAGTACTTC. This codes for CASSHSLEQYF.

J is TRBJ1-2 and V is TRBV30; maybe TRBD1 (5 bases). The CDR3 spans 13 residues. CDR1 is GTSNPN, CDR2 SVGIG, per germline (reference sequence). V was clipped by 0 bases and J by 8 bases, with 13 bases between them. For the CDR3, the DNA is TGTGCCTGGAGTGTTATGGGGCTCCGAGGCTACACCTTC. Translating gives CAWSVMGLRGYTF.

This clone turned up a few times. V and J are TRBV7-6 and TRBJ2-5; D ambiguous. CDR3 length equals 12 residues. Germline V gene data show CDR1 as SGHVS and CDR2 as FNYEAQ. V was cut by 1 base and J by 2 bases, with 2 bases left in between. Here the CDR3 reads CASSLGQETQYF. The CDR3, as DNA: TGTGCCAGCAGCTTAGGGCAAGAGACCCAGTACTTC.

The rearrangement uses TRBV7-9 and TRBJ2-1; weak D call: TRBD1 (6 bases). The germline V gene encodes CDR1 SEHNR and CDR2 FQNEAQ (reference sequence). Trimming cost V 4 bases and J 9 bases, with 16 bases left between them. The CDR3 sequence is 14 residues long. The CDR3 protein is CASSSGTFNSEQFF. The CDR3 nucleotides are TGTGCCAGCAGCTCCGGGACATTCAATAGTGAGCAGTTCTTC.

The rearrangement links TRBV10-3 to TRBJ2-1, with D perhaps TRBD2 (8 bases). V lost 6 bases to trimming and J lost 4 bases, with 19 bases between them. The CDR3 has 16 residues. Germline V lookup: CDR1 ENHRY, CDR2 SYGVKD. The CDR3 bases are TGTGCCATCAGCCCAGGGGGTAGCGGGAAATACAATGAGCAGTTCTTC. Translating gives CAISPGGSGKYNEQFF.

The V call is TRBV6-1, the J call TRBJ1-1; D is unresolved. Germline CDR1 reads MNHNS; CDR2 reads SASEGT. The germline V and J ends were trimmed by 5 bases and 10 bases, with 11 bases remaining between them. This CDR3 has 11 amino acids. The CDR3, as DNA: TGTGCCAGCAGTCCCTTATGGGGAGCTTTCTTT. It specifies CASSPLWGAFF.

The rearrangement uses TRBV18 and TRBJ1-1; D gene ambiguous. Between the trimmed V and J ends, which lost 5 bases and 5 bases, there was a span of 15 bases. Germline V lookup: CDR1 KGHSH, CDR2 LQKENI. The CDR3 runs to 14 residues. In DNA, the CDR3 is TGTGCCAGCTCATCGGGTACCGGAGGGACTGAAGCTTTCTTT. Its protein product is CASSSGTGGTEAFF.

V and J are TRBV28 and TRBJ1-2; a weak D match, TRBD1 (6 bases). Trimming took 6 bases from V and 6 from J, leaving 17 bases between them. Germline assignment: CDR1 MDHEN and CDR2 SYDVKM. The CDR3 has 14 residues. Written as DNA, the CDR3 is TGTGCCAGCAGGTTCTGGGACAACCTCGATGGCTACACCTTC. Amino acid sequence: CASRFWDNLDGYTF.

This sequence joins TRBV6-1 and TRBJ1-3; 9 bases line up with TRBD1. Germline V lookup: CDR1 MNHNS, CDR2 SASEGT. J lost 2 bases, V lost 4 bases, and 6 bases had no gene match. CDR3 length: 16 residues. The CDR3 DNA is TGTGCCAGCAGTGCGAGACAGGGGGTCGCTGGAAACACCATATATTTT. It translates to CASSARQGVAGNTIYF.

V usage is TRBV6-1 and J usage is TRBJ2-7, with D possibly TRBD1 on 6 matching bases. The CDR3 is made up of 15 amino acids. The V gene lost 6 bases and the J gene lost 0 bases, with 15 bases spanning the gap. Germline-derived CDR1 and CDR2 are MNHNS and SASEGT. The CDR3 region is CASRKGDTLSYEQYF. DNA for the CDR3: TGTGCCAGCAGGAAGGGGGACACCCTCTCCTACGAGCAGTACTTC.

The V and J genes are TRBV5-1 and TRBJ2-5; TRBD1 aligns across 7 bases. CDR1 and CDR2 (germline): SGHRS, YFSETQ. This CDR3 contains 13 residues. J gave up 5 bases and V 4 bases, and 5 bases lay outside the gene matches. CDR3 sequence: CASSQTGSETQYF. Written as DNA, the CDR3 is TGCGCCAGCAGCCAGACAGGGAGTGAGACCCAGTACTTC.

The V gene is TRBV6-6, the J gene TRBJ1-6; perhaps TRBD1 as D (5 bases). V was trimmed by 4 bases and J by 7 bases, leaving 14 bases between them. The germline gives CDR1 MNHNY, CDR2 SVGAGI (reference sequence). The length of the CDR3 is 15 residues. For the CDR3, the DNA is TGTGCCAGCAGTTTCACGGAGACAGCGAATTCACCCCTCCACTTT. Protein: CASSFTETANSPLHF.

The V gene is TRBV19, the J gene TRBJ2-1; no definite D call. The ends were cut back, 5 bases at V and 5 bases at J, with 19 bases in the middle. The CDR3 spans 16 residues. The germline V gene has CDR1 LNHDA and CDR2 SQIVND (reference sequence). This chain's CDR3 is CASSPDEHMINNEQFF. DNA for the CDR3: TGTGCCAGTAGTCCAGACGAGCATATGATTAACAATGAGCAGTTCTTC.

The chain uses TRBV29-1 and TRBJ2-1; a weak D match, TRBD1 (6 bases). Germline values: CDR1 SQVTM, CDR2 ANQGSEA. The CDR3 spans 14 residues. V lost 4 bases, J lost 0 bases, and 10 bases lay in between. CDR3 residues: CSVGDRSSYNEQFF. The CDR3 nucleotides are TGCAGCGTTGGTGACAGGAGCTCCTACAATGAGCAGTTCTTC.

CDR3 nucleotide sequence: TGTGCCAGCTCACCGTCGACAGTTAACTATGGCTACACCTTC. This gives the protein CASSPSTVNYGYTF. The V and J genes are TRBV18 and TRBJ1-2, with D tentatively TRBD1 (5 bases). Germline values: CDR1 KGHSH, CDR2 LQKENI. The CDR3 has 14 amino acids. V was trimmed by 3 bases and J by 1 base, leaving 9 bases between them.

This clone showed up just once. The chain carries TRBV7-2 and TRBJ2-5, with D unclear. CDR3 length equals 14 residues. Trimming stripped 11 bases from V and 3 bases from J, with 19 bases between. Germline CDR1 SGHTA, CDR2 FQGNSA. CDR3 DNA: TGTGCCCGCAAAACCACCTATGCCGAAGAGACCCAGTACTTC. Protein product: CARKTTYAEETQYF.

J is TRBJ2-7 and V is TRBV27; the match to TRBD2 covers 8 bases. Germline assignment: CDR1 MNHEY and CDR2 SMNVEV (reference sequence). V trimming: 3 bases; J trimming: 4 bases; junction bases outside the gene matches: 5. The CDR3 extends over 14 amino acids. CDR3 region: CASSLTGTRYEQYF. CDR3 coding DNA: TGTGCCAGCAGTTTGACCGGGACTAGGTACGAGCAGTACTTC.

This CDR3 reads CASSQEVGDRERRGYTF. In DNA, the CDR3 is TGCGCCAGCAGCCAAGAGGTGGGGGACAGGGAAAGACGGGGCTACACCTTC. The chain links TRBV4-1 to TRBJ1-2; 9 bases map to TRBD1. The CDR3 has 17 amino acids. Germline CDR1 reads MGHRA; CDR2 reads YSYEKL. Losses at the gene ends were 0 bases for V and 8 bases for J; bases not matched to a gene: 13.

This chain joins TRBV7-2 and TRBJ2-3; TRBD1 or TRBD2 may be the D gene (5 bases each). V was cut by 4 bases and J by 5 bases, with 22 bases left in between. CDR1 and CDR2 (germline): SGHTA, FQGNSA. The CDR3 contains 17 residues. Written as DNA, the CDR3 is TGTGCCAGCAGCTCCCGCTCGCGGGTCTCTCAGGGAGATACGCAGTATTTT. Translating gives CASSSRSRVSQGDTQYF.

This chain uses TRBV5-1 with TRBJ2-5; 7 bases fit TRBD1. The CDR3 has 16 residues. The germline CDR1 and CDR2 sequences are SGHRS and YFSETQ. The V segment lost 0 bases and the J segment 4 bases; nucleotides outside the gene matches: 9. CDR3 in DNA: TGCGCCAGCAGCTTGGCCCCAGGGGGTCAACTAGAGACCCAGTACTTC. Translation: CASSLAPGGQLETQYF.

CDR3 DNA: TGTGCCAGCAGTTACTCGGGGACAGGGGATGAAAAACTGTTTTTT. Translating it yields CASSYSGTGDEKLFF. The chain is built from TRBV6-5 and TRBJ1-4, with TRBD1 matching over 10 bases. The CDR3 has 15 residues. J was trimmed by 6 bases and V by 0 bases; bases with no gene match: 1. Germline CDR1 MNHEY, CDR2 SVGAGI.

This chain joins TRBV6-5 and TRBJ2-7; 7 nucleotides match TRBD2. Trimming removed 2 bases from V and 9 bases from J; junction bases left unmatched: 7. Germline loops: CDR1 MNHEY, CDR2 SVGAGI. The CDR3 length is 13 residues. Here the CDR3 DNA reads TGTGCCAGCAGTTACGGTGGCGGGGGAGTGCAGTACTTC. Translating gives CASSYGGGGVQYF.

This chain connects TRBV19 to TRBJ1-5, with unresolved D. Trimming pared 7 bases from V and 0 bases from J, leaving 10 bases between. The V gene's germline CDR1 is LNHDA and CDR2 SQIVND (reference sequence). The CDR3 sequence is 14 residues long. In DNA, the CDR3 is TGTGCCAGTACCCCGGGTTATAGCAATCAGCCCCAGCATTTT. Its protein is CASTPGYSNQPQHF. The full variable domain, completed using reference TRBV19 and TRBJ1-5, is DGGITQSPKYLFRKEGQNVTLSCEQNLNHDAMYWYRQDPGQGLRLIYYSQIVNDFQKGDIAEGYSVSREKKESFPLTVTSAQKNPTAFYLCASTPGYSNQPQHFGDGTRLSIL.

CDR3 residues: CASSRGQGSYEQYF. The CDR3 coding sequence is TGTGCCAGCAGCCGGGGACAGGGGAGCTACGAGCAGTACTTC. The chain has TRBV11-2 and TRBJ2-7; 10 bases align to TRBD1. The germline CDR1 and CDR2 sequences are SGHAT and FQNNGV. The junction had 4 bases not matched to a gene; V was cut back by 5 bases and J by 3 bases. This CDR3 spans 14 amino acids. The variable domain in full, completed from reference TRBV11-2 and TRBJ2-7, reads EAGVAQSPRYKIIEKRQSVAFWCNPISGHATLYWYQQILGQGPKLLIQFQNNGVVDDSQLPKDRFSAERLKGVDSTLKIQPAKLEDSAVYLCASSRGQGSYEQYFGPGTRLTVT.